These 3 T cell receptor beta chains came from one sample sequenced in a study of shared clonotypes between healthy human individuals. The method was immunoSEQ multiplex PCR; TCRdb's version includes in-frame clones alone and lacks a portion of them. The table records 550,000 to 750,000 clones, roughly 94% of them present only once. Naive CD8 cells lacked CD45RO and underwent positive selection for CCR7, leaving out terminally differentiated effector memory CD45RA+ cells. Sequenced input: naive CD8+ T cells sorted from blood. These receptors all come from a young man in good health.

The genes are TRBV29-1 and TRBJ2-1, with D hard to call. Germline lookup yields CDR1 SQVTM and CDR2 ANQGSEA. The CDR3 is made up of 13 amino acids. Trimming took off 4 bases at V and 9 bases at J, with 16 bases between the two ends. CDR3 DNA sequence: TGCAGCGTTGGAGCTCGTTTAATGGCTGAGCAGTTCTTC. Translated: CSVGARLMAEQFF.

This clone was seen a handful of times. The gene calls are TRBV27 and TRBJ1-2, with 7 bases matching TRBD1. This CDR3 spans 14 amino acids. The V gene's germline CDR1 is MNHEY and CDR2 SMNVEV (reference sequence). V lost 0 bases and J lost 8; bases outside the gene matches: 6. CDR3 sequence reads: CASSLSVTGEGYTF. The CDR3 nucleotides are TGTGCCAGCAGTTTATCGGTAACAGGGGAAGGCTACACCTTC.

V usage is TRBV7-8 and J usage is TRBJ1-4, with D unclear. The germline gives CDR1 SGHVS, CDR2 FQNEAQ. V dropped 5 bases and J dropped 4 bases, with 11 bases sitting between them. This CDR3 is built from 14 residues. CDR3 protein: CASSLPGVNEKLFF. The CDR3 nucleotides read TGTGCCAGCAGCCTTCCTGGGGTTAATGAAAAACTGTTTTTT. Together with reference TRBV7-8 and TRBJ1-4, the CDR3 gives the full variable domain: GAGVSQSPRYKVAKRGQDVALRCDPISGHVSLFWYQQALGQGPEFLTYFQNEAQLDKSGLPSDRFFAERPEGSVSTLKIQRTQQEDSAVYLCASSLPGVNEKLFFGSGTQLSVL.